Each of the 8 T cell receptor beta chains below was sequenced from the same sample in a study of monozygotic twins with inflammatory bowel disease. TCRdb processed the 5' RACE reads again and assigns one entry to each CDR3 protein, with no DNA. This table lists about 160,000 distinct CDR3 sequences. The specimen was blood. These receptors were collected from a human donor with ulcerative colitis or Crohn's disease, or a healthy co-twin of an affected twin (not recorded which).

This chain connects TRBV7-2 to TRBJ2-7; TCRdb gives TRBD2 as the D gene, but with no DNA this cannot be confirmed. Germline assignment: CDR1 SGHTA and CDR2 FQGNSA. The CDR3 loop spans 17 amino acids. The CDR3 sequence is CASSLGGSGGPTYEQYF.

The CDR3 sequence: CATQQGLTGYEQFF. The V call is TRBV15, the J call TRBJ2-1; no DNA is available, so the TRBD1 call from TCRdb remains unchecked. CDR1 and CDR2 from the germline V gene are LNHNV and YYDKDF (reference sequence). CDR3 length: 14 residues.

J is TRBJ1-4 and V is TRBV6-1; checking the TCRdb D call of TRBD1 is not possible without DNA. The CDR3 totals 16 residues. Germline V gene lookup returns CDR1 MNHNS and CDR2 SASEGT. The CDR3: CASSDLIGTENEKLFF.

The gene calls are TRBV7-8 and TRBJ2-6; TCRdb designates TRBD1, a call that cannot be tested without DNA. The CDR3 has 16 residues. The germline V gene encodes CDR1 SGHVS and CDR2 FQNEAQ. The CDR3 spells CASSVDRISGANVLTF.

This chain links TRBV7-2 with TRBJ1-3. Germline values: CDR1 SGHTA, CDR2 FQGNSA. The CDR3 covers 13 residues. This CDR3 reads CASSVVSGNTIYF.

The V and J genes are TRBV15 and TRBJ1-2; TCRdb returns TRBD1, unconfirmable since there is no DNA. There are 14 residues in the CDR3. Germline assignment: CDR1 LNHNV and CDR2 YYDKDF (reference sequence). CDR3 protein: CATTTTGDNYGYTF.

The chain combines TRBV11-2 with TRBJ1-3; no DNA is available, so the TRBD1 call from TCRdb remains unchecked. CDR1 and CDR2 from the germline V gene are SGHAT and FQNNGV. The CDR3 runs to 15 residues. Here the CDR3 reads CASSLDGQAGNTIYF.

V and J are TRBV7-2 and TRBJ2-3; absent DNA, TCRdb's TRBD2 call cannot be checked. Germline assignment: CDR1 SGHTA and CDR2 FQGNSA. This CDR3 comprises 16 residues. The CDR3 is CASSLDGSKARDTQYF.